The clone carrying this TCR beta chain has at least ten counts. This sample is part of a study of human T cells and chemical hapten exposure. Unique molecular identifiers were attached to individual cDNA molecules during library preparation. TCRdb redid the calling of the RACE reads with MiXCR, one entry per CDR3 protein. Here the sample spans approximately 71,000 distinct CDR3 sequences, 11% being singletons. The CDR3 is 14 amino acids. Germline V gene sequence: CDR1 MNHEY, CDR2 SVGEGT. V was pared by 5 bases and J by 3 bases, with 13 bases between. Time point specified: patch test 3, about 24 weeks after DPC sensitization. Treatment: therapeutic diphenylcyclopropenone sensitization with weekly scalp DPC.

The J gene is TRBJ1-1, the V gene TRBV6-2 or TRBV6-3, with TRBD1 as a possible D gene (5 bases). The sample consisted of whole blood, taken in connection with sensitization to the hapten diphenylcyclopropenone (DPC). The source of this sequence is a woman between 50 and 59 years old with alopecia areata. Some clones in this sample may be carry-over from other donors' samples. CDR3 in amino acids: CASSPGLTDTEAFF. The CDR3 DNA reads TGTGCCAGCAGTCCAGGCCTGACAGACACTGAAGCTTTCTTT.